The sample holds a few counts of the clone carrying this T cell receptor beta chain. This record belongs to a study of blood T cell repertoires in COVID-19. This CDR3 contains 15 residues. Trimming stripped 4 bases from V and 3 bases from J, with 12 bases between. CDR1 and CDR2 (germline): MGHDK, SYGVNS. The protocol was immunoSEQ multiplex PCR, while the TCRdb copy is restricted to in-frame clones and leaves out a portion. The profile covers 250,000 to 300,000 clones, with about 81% appearing a single time and about 4% taken by the ten largest. The chain combines TRBV25-1 with TRBJ2-2; no firm D call. The clonotype was recovered from a man aged 30 to 45 with acute COVID-19. Sequenced input: PBMCs or T cells enriched from blood (not recorded which). The CDR3 DNA reads TGTGCCAGCAGTGGGCCTGAGCGAGACACCGGGGAGCTGTTTTTT. The encoded protein is CASSGPERDTGELFF.